The 28 T cell receptor beta chains in this list originate from one sample, sequenced in a study of identifying expanded T cells in peripheral blood. Assay used: immunoSEQ multiplex PCR; TCRdb lists only in-frame clones, some missing. The sample yields approximately 120,000 clones, about nine tenths seen once. Material for sequencing was blood. The receptors were sampled from a person between 18 and 75 years old in good health.

With regard to this clone: The germline gene is not matched at one end of the junction; a read error may be the cause. The rearrangement uses TRBV7-2 and TRBJ2-2; TRBD2 agrees at 10 bases. This CDR3 contains 14 residues. Germline V gene lookup returns CDR1 SGHTA and CDR2 FQGNSA. CDR3 DNA sequence: TGTGCCAGCAGCCTAGCGGGGGACACCGGGGAGCTGTTTTTT. Translated, it gives CASSLAGDTGELFF.

The genes are TRBV7-9 and TRBJ2-5; D remains ambiguous. V gave up 1 base and J gave up 6 bases, with 3 bases separating them. Looked up from germline, CDR1 is SEHNR and CDR2 is FQNEAQ (reference sequence). CDR3 length equals 11 residues. As DNA, the CDR3 is TGTGCCAGCAGCTTAGTCCAGACCCAGTACTTC. Translation gives CASSLVQTQYF. The full variable domain, in which reference TRBV7-9 and TRBJ2-5 provide the parts outside the CDR3, is DTGVSQNPRHKITKRGQNVTFRCDPISEHNRLYWYRQTLGQGPEFLTYFQNEAQLEKSRLLSDRFSAERPKGSFSTLEIQRTEQGDSAMYLCASSLVQTQYFGPGTRLLVL.

The chain couples TRBV5-1 to TRBJ2-7, with a possible D match to TRBD2 (5 bases). From germline, CDR1 is SGHRS and CDR2 YFSETQ. This CDR3 spans 15 amino acids. V lost 1 base and J lost 6, with 17 bases in between. The CDR3, as DNA: TGCGCCAGCAGCTTGACCCTAGTCCCCGGACTCGAGCAGTACTTC. As protein: CASSLTLVPGLEQYF. Looking up the rest from reference TRBV5-1 and TRBJ2-7 gives the full variable domain: KAGVTQTPRYLIKTRGQQVTLSCSPISGHRSVSWYQQTPGQGLQFLFEYFSETQRNKGNFPGRFSGRQFSNSRSEMNVSTLELGDSALYLCASSLTLVPGLEQYFGPGTRLTVT.

The chain is built from TRBV5-6 and TRBJ1-6; 7 bases match TRBD1. The V and J ends lost 1 base and 9 bases, in that order; junction bases with no gene match: 10. The CDR3 covers 16 residues. Germline V lookup: CDR1 SGHDT, CDR2 YYEEEE. CDR3 DNA: TGTGCCAGCAGCTTGTCGTCCGCAGGGGGTGGTTCACCCCTCCACTTT. Its protein is CASSLSSAGGGSPLHF.

The V call is TRBV7-2, the J call TRBJ2-7; the D call may be TRBD1 or TRBD2 (6 bases each). V lost 5 bases to trimming and J lost 7 bases, with 12 bases between them. In germline, CDR1 is SGHTA, CDR2 FQGNSA. CDR3 length: 12 amino acids. The DNA of the CDR3 is TGTGCCAGCAGCCGACAGGCGGGGGAGCAGTACTTC. Amino acids: CASSRQAGEQYF.

The V and J genes are TRBV27 and TRBJ2-7; weak D call: TRBD1 (6 bases). This CDR3 comprises 15 residues. Per germline, CDR1 MNHEY and CDR2 SMNVEV (reference sequence). V lost 4 bases, J lost 1 base, and 14 bases lay in between. CDR3 loop: CASSSTGYHSYEQYF. CDR3 nucleotides: TGTGCCAGCAGTTCTACAGGGTATCATTCCTACGAGCAGTACTTC.

The rearrangement uses TRBV6-6 and TRBJ1-6, with D hard to call. This CDR3 has 15 amino acids. Trimming stripped 6 bases from V and 6 bases from J, with 15 bases between. The germline gives CDR1 MNHNY, CDR2 SVGAGI (reference sequence). CDR3 nucleotides: TGTGCCAGCAGCGGCACCCCTCTCGGTAATTCACCCCTCCACTTT. Protein: CASSGTPLGNSPLHF.

V gene TRBV5-1 combines with J gene TRBJ2-7; 11 bases line up with TRBD2. Germline lookup yields CDR1 SGHRS and CDR2 YFSETQ. This CDR3 contains 15 residues. Unmatched junction bases numbered 5, after V lost 4 bases and J lost 2 bases. CDR3 sequence reads: CASSRLAGTTYEQYF. The CDR3 DNA sequence: TGCGCCAGCAGCCGACTAGCGGGAACCACCTACGAGCAGTACTTC.

The genes are TRBV11-2 and TRBJ2-5, with D uncertain. The germline V gene has CDR1 SGHAT and CDR2 FQNNGV. V was shortened by 2 bases and J by 0 bases, with 7 bases between the two germline ends. CDR3 length: 14 amino acids. The CDR3 is CASSLSVHQETQYF. CDR3 DNA: TGTGCCAGCAGCTTATCGGTACACCAAGAGACCCAGTACTTC.

The gene calls are TRBV7-2 and TRBJ1-3, with a weak D call TRBD1 (5 bases). The V gene lost 5 bases and the J gene lost 0 bases, with 14 bases spanning the gap. The CDR3 has 16 residues. Germline V gene data show CDR1 as SGHTA and CDR2 as FQGNSA. The CDR3 coding sequence is TGTGCCAGCAGCCTTACCGGGACGGACTCTGGAAACACCATATATTTT. Translation: CASSLTGTDSGNTIYF.

This clone has just one count. This chain links TRBV30 with TRBJ1-2, with a tentative D call TRBD1 (5 bases). The CDR3 consists of 14 residues. Germline CDR1 and CDR2: GTSNPN and SVGIG (reference sequence). Deletions cut 4 bases from V and 5 bases from J, with 17 bases between. CDR3 sequence: CAWNLVGPMYGYTF. For the CDR3, the DNA is TGTGCCTGGAATTTAGTGGGACCGATGTATGGCTACACCTTC. The full variable domain, with the rest looked up from reference TRBV30 and TRBJ1-2, is SQTIHQWPATLVQPVGSPLSLECTVEGTSNPNLYWYRQAAGRGLQLLFYSVGIGQISSEVPQNLSASRPQDRQFILSSKKLLLSDSGFYLCAWNLVGPMYGYTFGSGTRLTVV.

For this clone: Within the sample, other DNA sequences also encode this same CDR3. As DNA, the CDR3 is TGCGCCAGCAGCTTAGGAACAGCTCAAGAGACCCAGTACTTC. It codes for CASSLGTAQETQYF. This sequence joins TRBV5-1 and TRBJ2-5; D call uncertain. V lost 2 bases, J lost 2 bases, and 10 bases lay in between. Germline V gene sequence: CDR1 SGHRS, CDR2 YFSETQ. This CDR3 is 14 amino acids long.

V gene TRBV27 combines with J gene TRBJ1-5; maybe TRBD1 (5 bases). Germline V lookup: CDR1 MNHEY, CDR2 SMNVEV (reference sequence). V lost 5 bases to trimming and J lost 9 bases, with 17 bases between them. The CDR3 covers 14 residues. The CDR3 coding sequence is TGTGCCAGCAGTAGCCTAGGGACCCTGAGGCCCCAGCATTTT. This gives the protein CASSSLGTLRPQHF.

The CDR3 is CASRPLAGGQETQYF. The CDR3 coding sequence is TGCGCCAGCAGACCACTAGCGGGGGGTCAAGAGACCCAGTACTTC. V is TRBV5-1 and J is TRBJ2-5; 12 positions match TRBD2. This CDR3 is 15 amino acids long. Germline V gives CDR1 SGHRS, CDR2 YFSETQ. With V trimmed by 5 bases and J by 2 bases, 4 bases remained unmatched.

This clone turned up a few times. The rearrangement links TRBV19 to TRBJ1-5; a weak D match, TRBD1 (5 bases). Germline CDR1 is LNHDA and CDR2 is SQIVND (reference sequence). V lost 3 bases and J 7 bases, leaving 16 bases between the germline ends. This CDR3 comprises 15 residues. CDR3 bases: TGTGCCAGTAGTATGGGCAGGGCGGTTCAACAGCCCCAGCATTTT. This sequence encodes CASSMGRAVQQPQHF.

This clone was detected only once. The genes are TRBV15 and TRBJ2-3; 12 bases line up with TRBD2. V shed 4 bases, J shed 8 bases, and the junction held 10 bases outside the gene matches. The CDR3 is 16 amino acids. Per the germline V gene, CDR1 is LNHNV and CDR2 is YYDKDF (reference sequence). CDR3 DNA: TGTGCCACCAGCAAGAGGACTAGCGGGGAGGTCGCTACGCAGTATTTT. Translating gives CATSKRTSGEVATQYF.

This chain connects TRBV2 to TRBJ2-1; 14 bases map to TRBD2. Germline CDR1 is SNHLY and CDR2 is FYNNEI. The CDR3 runs to 15 residues. J was trimmed by 9 bases and V by 4 bases; bases with no gene match: 5. DNA for the CDR3: TGTGCCAGCAGTGGACTAGGACTAGCGGGAGGTGAGCAGTTCTTC. Translation gives CASSGLGLAGGEQFF. Using reference TRBV2 and TRBJ2-1 for the parts outside the CDR3, the full variable domain is EPEVTQTPSHQVTQMGQEVILRCVPISNHLYFYWYRQILGQKVEFLVSFYNNEISEKSEIFDDQFSVERPDGSNFTLKIRSTKLEDSAMYFCASSGLGLAGGEQFFGPGTRLTVL.

The CDR3 region has the DNA TGCGCCAGCAGCTCGGGACAGGTGGAGGAAGCTTTCTTT. This translates into CASSSGQVEEAFF. V and J are TRBV5-1 and TRBJ1-1, with 8 bases fitting TRBD1. CDR1 SGHRS and CDR2 YFSETQ come from the germline V gene. This CDR3 contains 13 residues. V lost 3 bases to trimming and J lost 8 bases; unmatched junction nucleotides: 6.

The CDR3 nucleotides read TGTGCCAGCCAAGGGTTGGGGGGCAATCAGCCCCAGCATTTT. Protein product: CASQGLGGNQPQHF. The genes are TRBV6-5 and TRBJ1-5, with a weak D call TRBD1 (5 bases). V shed 8 bases and J shed 2 bases, with 13 bases lying between them. This CDR3 region has 14 residues. Germline assignment: CDR1 MNHEY and CDR2 SVGAGI.

V gene TRBV6-6 combines with J gene TRBJ1-1, with TRBD1 as a possible D gene (5 bases). The length of the CDR3 is 12 residues. The V gene's germline CDR1 is MNHNY and CDR2 SVGAGI (reference sequence). V was shortened by 10 bases and J by 8 bases, with 17 bases between the two germline ends. CDR3 sequence: CATSLQAAEAFF. CDR3 coding DNA: TGTGCCACAAGCTTACAGGCCGCCGAAGCTTTCTTT.

The rearrangement uses TRBV30 and TRBJ1-2, with D possibly TRBD1 on 5 matching bases. The germline V and J ends were trimmed by 1 base and 6 bases, with 12 bases remaining between them. The V gene's germline CDR1 is GTSNPN and CDR2 SVGIG (reference sequence). The CDR3 extends over 13 amino acids. In DNA form, the CDR3 reads TGTGCCTGGAGTGGACAGTTGGGAGATGGCTACACCTTC. This translates into CAWSGQLGDGYTF.

CDR3 sequence (DNA): TGTGCCAGCTCAGCGTCGGCCGGACCCTACGAGCAGTACTTC. This codes for CASSASAGPYEQYF. The genes are TRBV18 and TRBJ2-7; unclear D gene. The CDR3 spans 14 residues. V was clipped by 5 bases and J by 2 bases, with 13 bases between them. Germline lookup yields CDR1 KGHSH and CDR2 LQKENI.

V gene TRBV11-2 combines with J gene TRBJ2-7, with 7 bases aligning to TRBD1. The junction had 5 bases not matched to a gene; V was cut back by 0 bases and J by 3 bases. The V gene's germline CDR1 is SGHAT and CDR2 FQNNGV. The CDR3 length is 15 residues. The CDR3 loop is CASSLDRGQNYEQYF. CDR3 sequence (DNA): TGTGCCAGCAGCTTAGATCGGGGACAGAACTACGAGCAGTACTTC.

The chain couples TRBV18 to TRBJ2-5; D possibly matches TRBD1 or TRBD2 (5 bases each). Between the trimmed V and J ends, which lost 1 base and 3 bases, there was a span of 9 bases. This CDR3 comprises 14 residues. Germline V gene lookup returns CDR1 KGHSH and CDR2 LQKENI. The CDR3 here is CASSPRGTKETQYF. For the CDR3, the DNA is TGTGCCAGCTCACCACGGGGGACCAAAGAGACCCAGTACTTC.

This clone showed up just once. This chain uses TRBV5-5 with TRBJ1-3; maybe TRBD1 (6 bases). Trimming took 4 bases from V and 0 from J, leaving 8 bases between them. Germline V gives CDR1 SGHKS, CDR2 YYEKEE (reference sequence). CDR3 length equals 14 residues. The CDR3 spells CASSVGGSGNTIYF. The CDR3 nucleotides are TGTGCCAGCAGCGTAGGGGGCTCTGGAAACACCATATATTTT. Looking up the rest from reference TRBV5-5 and TRBJ1-3 gives the full variable domain: DAGVTQSPTHLIKTRGQQVTLRCSPISGHKSVSWYQQVLGQGPQFIFQYYEKEERGRGNFPDRFSARQFPNYSSELNVNALLLGDSALYLCASSVGGSGNTIYFGEGSWLTVV.

The chain employs TRBV6-4 and TRBJ2-1, with 8 bases lining up with TRBD2. This CDR3 is built from 16 residues. Germline V gene data show CDR1 as MRHNA and CDR2 as SNTAGT. The trim removed 3 bases at V and 9 bases at J, leaving 13 bases unmatched. The CDR3 DNA reads TGTGCCAGCAGTGAGTCGGGCCCGGGAGGGCCCAGTGAGCAGTTCTTC. It specifies CASSESGPGGPSEQFF.

V usage is TRBV18 and J usage is TRBJ2-7; TRBD1 aligns across 10 bases. V trimming: 0 bases; J trimming: 4 bases; junction bases outside the gene matches: 3. There are 15 residues in the CDR3. Germline V gives CDR1 KGHSH, CDR2 LQKENI. The CDR3 DNA reads as TGTGCCAGCTCACCACCGACAGGGGGCAGATACGAGCAGTACTTC. Translated, it gives CASSPPTGGRYEQYF.

The rearrangement joins TRBV6-5 to TRBJ1-5; TRBD1 is a possible D gene (5 bases). The germline V and J ends were trimmed by 5 bases and 7 bases, with 15 bases remaining between them. Germline assignment: CDR1 MNHEY and CDR2 SVGAGI. This CDR3 region has 14 residues. CDR3 residues: CASSGSGMRQPQHF. CDR3 coding DNA: TGTGCCAGCAGTGGGTCAGGGATGAGACAGCCCCAGCATTTT.